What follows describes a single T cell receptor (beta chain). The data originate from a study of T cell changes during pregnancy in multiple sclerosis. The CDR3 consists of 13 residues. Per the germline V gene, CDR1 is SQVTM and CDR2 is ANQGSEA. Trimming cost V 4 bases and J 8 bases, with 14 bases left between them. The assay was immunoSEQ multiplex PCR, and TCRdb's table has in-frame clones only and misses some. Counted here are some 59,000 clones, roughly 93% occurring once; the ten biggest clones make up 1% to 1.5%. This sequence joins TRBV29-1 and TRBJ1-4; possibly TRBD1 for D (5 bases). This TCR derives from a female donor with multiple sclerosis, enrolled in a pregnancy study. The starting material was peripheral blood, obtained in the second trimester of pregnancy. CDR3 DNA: TGCAGCGTTGTAATAGGGGCCAGGGAAAAACTGTTTTTT. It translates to CSVVIGAREKLFF.